Described below is a single T cell receptor beta chain sequence and its context. The data stem from a study of T cell changes during pregnancy in multiple sclerosis. Clones were read by immunoSEQ multiplex PCR, and TCRdb kept only the in-frame ones, dropping some. The table has under 90,000 clones, over 85% seen once. Trimming pared 0 bases from V and 8 bases from J, leaving 21 bases between. CDR1 is SGHRS, CDR2 YFSETQ, per germline. This CDR3 contains 18 residues. Material: peripheral blood, obtained after pregnancy. This sequence was found in a female donor in good health, enrolled as a control in a pregnancy study. The chain links TRBV5-1 to TRBJ1-6, with D tentatively TRBD1 (5 bases). In nucleotides, the CDR3 is TGCGCCAGCAGCTTGGAACCACACAGGATTGGGGCTTATTCACCCCTCCACTTT. Amino acid sequence: CASSLEPHRIGAYSPLHF. The variable domain in full, completed from reference TRBV5-1 and TRBJ1-6, reads KAGVTQTPRYLIKTRGQQVTLSCSPISGHRSVSWYQQTPGQGLQFLFEYFSETQRNKGNFPGRFSGRQFSNSRSEMNVSTLELGDSALYLCASSLEPHRIGAYSPLHFGNGTRLTVT.